This TCR beta chain derives from a study of OX40 agonist ivuxolimab in advanced cancers. The overall study: Intravenous ivuxolimab at 0.01 to 10 mg/kg was given to patients every 2 weeks. Every patient in dose escalation had hepatocellular carcinoma, melanoma, renal cell or head and neck cancer.

On this clone itself: Its matching antigen is unknown.

Trimming took off 3 bases at V and 0 bases at J, with 15 bases between the two ends. The CDR3 is 18 amino acids. Germline CDR1 MDHEN, CDR2 SYDVKM. Broader study findings: CD4+ and CD8+ blood T cells expanded clonally by week 6 at 0.1 to 3.0 mg/kg.

The table came from immunoSEQ multiplex PCR; TCRdb's copy has only in-frame clones and leaves some out. Of about 37,000 clones listed, 70% to 80% are singletons. The chain carries TRBV28 and TRBJ2-6, with a tentative D call TRBD2 (6 bases). The receptor was isolated from an adult with an advanced solid tumor such as melanoma, head and neck, liver or kidney cancer. Specimen: CD4+ or CD8+ T cells sorted from blood, collected in a trial of the OX40 agonist ivuxolimab. Written as DNA, the CDR3 is TGTGCCAGCAGTTTCCTTGGAGGGTGGGACTCTGGGGCCAACGTCCTGACTTTC. It codes for CASSFLGGWDSGANVLTF.